This passage covers 27 T cell receptor beta chains from one sample sequenced in a study of T cells in Graves' hyperthyroidism and ophthalmopathy. Authors of the study amplified TCR beta CDR3 regions from RNA transcripts. The TCR CDR3 was amplified in a first-round RT-PCR using the HTBI primer set. TCRdb passed the multiplex PCR reads through MiXCR, listing each CDR3 protein once. The repertoire holds 450,000 to 650,000 distinct CDR3 sequences, with about 15% as singletons. Material: blood. These receptors originate from a woman in her late teens or twenties with Graves' ophthalmopathy.

In this sample, this clonotype turned up many times. The chain couples TRBV11-2 to TRBJ2-1; D call uncertain. V shed 4 bases and J shed 5 bases, with 0 bases lying between them. The CDR3 covers 10 residues. Germline-derived CDR1 and CDR2 are SGHAT and FQNNGV. The chain's CDR3 is CASSYNEQFF. The CDR3, as DNA: TGTGCCAGCAGCTACAATGAGCAGTTCTTC.

The chain is built from TRBV4-2 and TRBJ2-1; D is perhaps TRBD1 (5 bases). CDR3 size: 14 residues. Germline values: CDR1 LGHNA, CDR2 YNFKEQ. Deletions cut 1 base from V and 5 bases from J, with 9 bases between. As DNA, the CDR3 is TGTGCCAGCAGCCAAGTAAGGGGAAACAATGAGCAGTTCTTC. Translation: CASSQVRGNNEQFF.

The gene calls are TRBV14 and TRBJ1-2, with a tentative D call TRBD1 (6 bases). The CDR3 consists of 14 residues. V was clipped by 1 base and J by 8 bases, with 14 bases between them. CDR1 and CDR2 (germline): SGHDN, FVKESK. The DNA of the CDR3 is TGTGCCAGCAGCCAAGGGGACCATACAGGGGGCTACACCTTC. Residues: CASSQGDHTGGYTF.

In this sample, this clonotype turned up many times. The chain employs TRBV28 and TRBJ2-7, with D perhaps being TRBD1 or TRBD2 (5 bases each). The ends were cut back, 7 bases at V and 0 bases at J, with 16 bases in the middle. The length of the CDR3 is 15 residues. CDR1 and CDR2 (germline): MDHEN, SYDVKM. In DNA form, the CDR3 reads TGTGCCAGCACAGGGACCACGCTGAGCTCCTACGAGCAGTACTTC. This sequence encodes CASTGTTLSSYEQYF.

The chain has TRBV2 and TRBJ2-5; a possible D gene is TRBD2 (5 bases). The germline gives CDR1 SNHLY, CDR2 FYNNEI. Trimming took 3 bases from V and 2 from J, leaving 10 bases between them. The CDR3 sequence is 14 residues long. DNA of the CDR3: TGTGCCAGCAGTGACTTTCGGGATCAAGAGACCCAGTACTTC. It translates to CASSDFRDQETQYF.

This clonotype was picked up a small number of times. This sequence joins TRBV7-9 and TRBJ2-4; unclear D gene. This CDR3 comprises 13 residues. Trimming took 6 bases from V and 2 from J, leaving 8 bases between them. Germline V CDR1 and CDR2: SEHNR, FQNEAQ (reference sequence). DNA of the CDR3: TGTGCCAGCAGTAGGGCCTCCAAAAACATTCAGTACTTC. Protein sequence: CASSRASKNIQYF.

J is TRBJ2-7 and V is TRBV5-1; 10 positions match TRBD1. CDR1 is SGHRS and CDR2 is YFSETQ in the germline V gene. The V and J ends lost 7 bases and 0 bases, in that order; junction bases with no gene match: 7. CDR3 length: 15 amino acids. The CDR3 loop is CASGTGELGSYEQYF. The CDR3, as DNA: TGCGCCAGCGGGACAGGGGAGTTAGGCTCCTACGAGCAGTACTTC.

This sequence joins TRBV28 and TRBJ2-1, with 9 bases matching TRBD1. The CDR3 is 19 amino acids. Losses at the gene ends were 3 bases for V and 9 bases for J; bases not matched to a gene: 21. Germline CDR1 MDHEN, CDR2 SYDVKM. As DNA, the CDR3 is TGTGCCAGCAGTTTCGGGTTTCATTTTCCCGGACAGGGGAGGGGTGAGCAGTTCTTC. Translation gives CASSFGFHFPGQGRGEQFF.

The V call is TRBV5-6, the J call TRBJ1-4; D is perhaps TRBD1 (5 bases). The CDR3 spans 15 residues. Trimming shortened V by 2 bases and J by 5 bases, and 13 bases separated the two germline ends. Germline V gene lookup returns CDR1 SGHDT and CDR2 YYEEEE. CDR3 DNA sequence: TGTGCCAGCAGCTTCTTGCAGGGCGGAAATGAAAAACTGTTTTTT. Translating it yields CASSFLQGGNEKLFF.

This clonotype was counted a few times. The rearrangement uses TRBV6-6 and TRBJ1-1; D gene uncertain. CDR1 and CDR2 from the germline V gene are MNHNY and SVGAGI (reference sequence). The CDR3 spans 12 residues. Deletions cut 0 bases from V and 4 bases from J, with 3 bases between. CDR3 sequence (DNA): TGTGCCAGCAGTTACTCTGCCACTGAAGCTTTCTTT. As protein: CASSYSATEAFF.

The chain employs TRBV5-6 and TRBJ2-3; maybe TRBD2 (6 bases). Trimming left V 7 bases short and J 1 base short, with 10 bases between. The CDR3 is 13 residues long. In germline, CDR1 is SGHDT, CDR2 YYEEEE. CDR3 sequence reads: CASHWRGTDTQYF. The CDR3 DNA is TGTGCCAGCCACTGGAGGGGCACAGATACGCAGTATTTT.

This clonotype was seen a few times. The chain has TRBV19 and TRBJ2-5; TRBD1 agrees at 10 bases. Losses at the gene ends were 6 bases for V and 0 bases for J; bases not matched to a gene: 4. The CDR3 contains 15 residues. Germline V CDR1 and CDR2: LNHDA, SQIVND (reference sequence). CDR3 sequence (DNA): TGTGCCAGTAGCGACAGGGGGCGACACCAAGAGACCCAGTACTTC. As protein: CASSDRGRHQETQYF.

This chain joins TRBV27 and TRBJ2-7; no clear D. CDR3 length: 14 amino acids. The V gene lost 2 bases and the J gene lost 1 base, with 9 bases spanning the gap. The germline V gene has CDR1 MNHEY and CDR2 SMNVEV (reference sequence). The CDR3 bases are TGTGCCAGCAGTTTACACAGCACGTCCTACGAGCAGTACTTC. Its translation is CASSLHSTSYEQYF.

This clonotype came up once. This may come from a read error, since a much larger clone is one base off. V is TRBV7-2 and J is TRBJ1-5, with a possible D match to TRBD1 (5 bases). CDR1 is SGHTA, CDR2 FQGNSA, per germline. This CDR3 comprises 14 residues. DNA of the CDR3: TGTGCCGGCAGCCGCCGGGGGGACAATCAGCCCCAGCATTTT. Amino acids: CAGSRRGDNQPQHF.

In this sample, this clonotype turned up many times. V and J are TRBV7-9 and TRBJ1-2; D might be TRBD1 (5 bases). Between the trimmed V and J ends, which lost 5 bases and 6 bases, there was a span of 16 bases. The CDR3 consists of 14 residues. Per the germline V gene, CDR1 is SEHNR and CDR2 is FQNEAQ (reference sequence). CDR3 DNA: TGTGCCAGCAGCATACAGGAAAATCAGGATGGCTACACCTTC. Protein: CASSIQENQDGYTF.

This clonotype was detected many times. This sequence joins TRBV6-1 and TRBJ2-7; D is possibly TRBD2 (6 bases). Germline CDR1 MNHNS, CDR2 SASEGT. Trimming removed 7 bases from V and 3 bases from J, with 13 bases in between. The CDR3 is 13 amino acids. This CDR3 is CASTGGLRYEQYF. DNA for the CDR3: TGTGCCAGCACTGGGGGACTTCGCTACGAGCAGTACTTC.

The rearrangement links TRBV5-1 to TRBJ2-5; D is undetermined. The CDR3 contains 14 residues. Trimming cost V 2 bases and J 3 bases, with 11 bases left between them. Per germline, CDR1 SGHRS and CDR2 YFSETQ. The CDR3 loop is CASSFSRREETQYF. CDR3 bases: TGCGCCAGCAGCTTTTCCCGAAGGGAAGAGACCCAGTACTTC. Variable domain in full (rest from reference TRBV5-1 and TRBJ2-5): KAGVTQTPRYLIKTRGQQVTLSCSPISGHRSVSWYQQTPGQGLQFLFEYFSETQRNKGNFPGRFSGRQFSNSRSEMNVSTLELGDSALYLCASSFSRREETQYFGPGTRLLVL.

The chain joins TRBV20-1 to TRBJ1-6; D is undetermined. The CDR3 covers 16 residues. Trimming cost V 4 bases and J 6 bases, with 19 bases left between them. Per germline, CDR1 DFQATT and CDR2 SNEGSKA (reference sequence). In nucleotides, the CDR3 is TGCAGTGCTATCCCCTCCCGGACCGGTCCTAATTCACCCCTCCACTTT. The encoded protein is CSAIPSRTGPNSPLHF.

There are a few counts of this clonotype. This chain's CDR3 is CSVVQESSYEQYF. CDR3 nucleotides: TGCAGCGTTGTACAGGAATCCTCCTACGAGCAGTACTTC. This rearrangement joins TRBV29-1 to TRBJ2-7; TRBD1 is a possible D gene (5 bases). V lost 4 bases to trimming and J lost 0 bases, with 10 bases between them. The length of the CDR3 is 13 residues. Per germline, CDR1 SQVTM and CDR2 ANQGSEA.

This clonotype was counted at least ten times. The chain links TRBV6-1 to TRBJ1-4; 8 positions match TRBD1. The CDR3 totals 16 residues. Trimming cost V 2 bases and J 4 bases; bases outside gene matches: 6. Germline V gene data show CDR1 as MNHNS and CDR2 as SASEGT. DNA for the CDR3: TGTGCCAGCAGTGAAACCCCGGACAGGGTTAATGAAAAACTGTTTTTT. Translation: CASSETPDRVNEKLFF.

This clonotype was counted at least ten times. V is TRBV28 and J is TRBJ2-3; the D gene is possibly TRBD2 (5 bases). This CDR3 has 16 amino acids. Trimming shortened V by 3 bases and J by 0 bases, and 13 bases separated the two germline ends. The V gene's germline CDR1 is MDHEN and CDR2 SYDVKM. The CDR3 bases are TGTGCCAGCAGTTTCCCCAGGTGGACTAGCACAGATACGCAGTATTTT. This sequence encodes CASSFPRWTSTDTQYF.

This rearrangement joins TRBV24-1 to TRBJ2-1; weak D call: TRBD2 (6 bases). CDR1 is KGHDR, CDR2 SFDVKD, per germline. The ends were cut back, 7 bases at V and 7 bases at J, with 25 bases in the middle. The CDR3 runs 17 residues. CDR3: CATSSYPGTPQGNEQFF. CDR3 DNA sequence: TGTGCCACCAGCTCCTACCCCGGGACTCCCCAGGGAAATGAGCAGTTCTTC.

This rearrangement joins TRBV12-3 or TRBV12-4 to TRBJ2-7; 7 nucleotides agree with TRBD1. After removal of 7 bases from V and 5 bases from J, the junction contained 5 bases not matched to a gene. CDR3 length: 12 amino acids. The CDR3 bases are TGTGCCAGCAACCTTGACAGGGACGAGCAGTACTTC. Translation: CASNLDRDEQYF.

This clonotype has at least ten counts. The rearrangement joins TRBV30 to TRBJ1-1, with a tentative D call TRBD1 (5 bases). CDR1 is GTSNPN, CDR2 SVGIG, per germline (reference sequence). The CDR3 spans 15 residues. V was cut by 1 base and J by 1 base, with 13 bases left in between. For the CDR3, the DNA is TGTGCCTGGAGTGCCAGGGAGCTGGCGAACACTGAAGCTTTCTTT. It codes for CAWSARELANTEAFF.

The chain carries TRBV9 and TRBJ1-2; 9 bases fit TRBD1. Germline V gives CDR1 SGDLS, CDR2 YYNGEE. J lost 5 bases, V lost 3 bases, and 5 bases had no gene match. The CDR3 has 14 amino acids. The DNA for the CDR3 is TGTGCCAGCAGCGCCCGGGACAGGGTATATGGCTACACCTTC. This gives the protein CASSARDRVYGYTF.

With regard to this clonotype: The junction departs from germline at one end; a sequencing error may be responsible. This rearrangement joins TRBV20-1 to TRBJ2-7; possibly TRBD1 for D (5 bases). The CDR3 length is 12 residues. CDR1 is DFQATT and CDR2 is SNEGSKA in the germline V gene (reference sequence). In DNA form, the CDR3 reads TGCAGTGCTGCTACAGGCTCCCACGAGCAGTACTTC. Its protein is CSAATGSHEQYF.

This clonotype was seen repeatedly, ten times or more. The chain recombines TRBV2 with TRBJ2-7; weak D call: TRBD1 (6 bases). CDR3 length equals 14 residues. Germline loops: CDR1 SNHLY, CDR2 FYNNEI. Trimming shortened V by 5 bases and J by 5 bases, and 16 bases separated the two germline ends. CDR3 amino acids: CASSILLSGDEQYF. CDR3 in DNA: TGTGCCAGCAGTATTCTTCTGTCAGGGGACGAGCAGTACTTC.